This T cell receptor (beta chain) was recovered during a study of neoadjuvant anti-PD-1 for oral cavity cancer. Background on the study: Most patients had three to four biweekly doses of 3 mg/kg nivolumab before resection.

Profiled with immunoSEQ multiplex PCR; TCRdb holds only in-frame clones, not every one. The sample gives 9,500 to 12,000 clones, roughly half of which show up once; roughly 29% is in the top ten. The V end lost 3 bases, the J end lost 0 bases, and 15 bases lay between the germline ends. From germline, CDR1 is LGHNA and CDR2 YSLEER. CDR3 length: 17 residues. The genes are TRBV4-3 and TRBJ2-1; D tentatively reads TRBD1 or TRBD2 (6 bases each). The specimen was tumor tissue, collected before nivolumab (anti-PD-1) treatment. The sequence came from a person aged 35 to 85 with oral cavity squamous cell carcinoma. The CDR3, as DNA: TGCGCCAGCAGCCACGCGGGACATTCGAGCTCCTACAATGAGCAGTTCTTC. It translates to CASSHAGHSSSYNEQFF.